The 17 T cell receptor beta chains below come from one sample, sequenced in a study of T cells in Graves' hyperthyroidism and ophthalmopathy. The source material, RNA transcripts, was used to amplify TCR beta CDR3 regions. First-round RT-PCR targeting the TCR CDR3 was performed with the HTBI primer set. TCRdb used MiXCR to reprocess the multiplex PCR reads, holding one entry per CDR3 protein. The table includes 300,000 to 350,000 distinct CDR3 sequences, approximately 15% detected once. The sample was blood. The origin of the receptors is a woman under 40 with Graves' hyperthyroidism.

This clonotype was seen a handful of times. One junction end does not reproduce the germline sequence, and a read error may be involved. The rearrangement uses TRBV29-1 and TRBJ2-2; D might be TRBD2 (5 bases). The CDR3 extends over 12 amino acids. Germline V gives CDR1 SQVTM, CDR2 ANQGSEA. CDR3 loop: CQAGELTGELFF. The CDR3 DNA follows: TGTCAGGCTGGGGAGCTCACCGGGGAGCTGTTTTTT.

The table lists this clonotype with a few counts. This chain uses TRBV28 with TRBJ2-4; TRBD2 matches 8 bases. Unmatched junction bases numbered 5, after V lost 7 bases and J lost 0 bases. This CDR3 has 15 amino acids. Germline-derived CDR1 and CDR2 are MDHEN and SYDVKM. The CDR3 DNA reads TGTGCCAGCAACGGGCGGGGGGTAGCCAAAAACATTCAGTACTTC. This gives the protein CASNGRGVAKNIQYF. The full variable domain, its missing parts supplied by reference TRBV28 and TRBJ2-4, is DVKVTQSSRYLVKRTGEKVFLECVQDMDHENMFWYRQDPGLGLRLIYFSYDVKMKEKGDIPEGYSVSREKKERFSLILESASTNQTSMYLCASNGRGVAKNIQYFGAGTRLSVL.

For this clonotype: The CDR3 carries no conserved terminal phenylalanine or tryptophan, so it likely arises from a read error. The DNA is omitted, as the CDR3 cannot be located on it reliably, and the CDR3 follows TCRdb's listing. The chain's CDR3 is CASSPGTGAPS. The chain links TRBV18 to TRBJ1-2; TRBD1 is the table's D call, not checked against the DNA. From its first to its last residue, the CDR3 has 11 amino acids. Germline loops: CDR1 KGHSH, CDR2 LQKENI.

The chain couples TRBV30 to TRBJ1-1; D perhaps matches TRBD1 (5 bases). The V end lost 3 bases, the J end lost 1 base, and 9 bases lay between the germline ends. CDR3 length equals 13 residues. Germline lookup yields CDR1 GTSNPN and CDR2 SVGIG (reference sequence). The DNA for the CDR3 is TGTGCCTGGAGGAATGGGGGGAACACTGAAGCTTTCTTT. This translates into CAWRNGGNTEAFF.

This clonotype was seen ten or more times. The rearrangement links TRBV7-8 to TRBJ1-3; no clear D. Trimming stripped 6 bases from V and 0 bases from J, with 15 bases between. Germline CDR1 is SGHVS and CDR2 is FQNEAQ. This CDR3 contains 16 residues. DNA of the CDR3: TGTGCCAGCAGTCCTATAAGACAAAACTCTGGAAACACCATATATTTT. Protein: CASSPIRQNSGNTIYF. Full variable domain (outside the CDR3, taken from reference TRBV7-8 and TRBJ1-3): GAGVSQSPRYKVAKRGQDVALRCDPISGHVSLFWYQQALGQGPEFLTYFQNEAQLDKSGLPSDRFFAERPEGSVSTLKIQRTQQEDSAVYLCASSPIRQNSGNTIYFGEGSWLTVV.

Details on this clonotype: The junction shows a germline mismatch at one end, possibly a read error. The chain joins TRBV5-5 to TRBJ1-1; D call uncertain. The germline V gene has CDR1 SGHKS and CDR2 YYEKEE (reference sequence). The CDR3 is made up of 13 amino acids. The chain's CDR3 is CASSIHTNTEALF. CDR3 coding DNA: TGTGCCAGCAGCATTCACACGAACACTGAAGCTCTCTTT. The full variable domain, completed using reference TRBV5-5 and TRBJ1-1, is DAGVTQSPTHLIKTRGQQVTLRCSPISGHKSVSWYQQVLGQGPQFIFQYYEKEERGRGNFPDRFSARQFPNYSSELNVNALLLGDSALYLCASSIHTNTEALFGQGTRLTVV.

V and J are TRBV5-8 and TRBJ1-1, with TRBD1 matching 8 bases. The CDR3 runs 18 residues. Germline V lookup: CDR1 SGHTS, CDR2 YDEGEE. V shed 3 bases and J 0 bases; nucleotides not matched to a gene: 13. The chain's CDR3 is CASSWRGGTGGLNTEAFF. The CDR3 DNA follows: TGTGCCAGCAGCTGGAGGGGTGGGACAGGTGGTTTGAACACTGAAGCTTTCTTT.

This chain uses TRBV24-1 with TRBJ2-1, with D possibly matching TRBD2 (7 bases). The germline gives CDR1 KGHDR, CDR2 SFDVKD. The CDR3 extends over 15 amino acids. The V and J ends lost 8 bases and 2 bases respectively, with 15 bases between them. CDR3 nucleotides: TGTGCCACCACCTCTGGGGGGGGCACCTACAATGAGCAGTTCTTC. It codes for CATTSGGGTYNEQFF.

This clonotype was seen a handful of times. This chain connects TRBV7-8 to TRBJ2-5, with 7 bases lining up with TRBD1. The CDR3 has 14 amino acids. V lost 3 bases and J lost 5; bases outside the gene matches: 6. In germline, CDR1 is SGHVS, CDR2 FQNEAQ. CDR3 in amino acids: CASSFHRRGETQYF. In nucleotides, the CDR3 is TGTGCCAGCAGCTTTCATCGCAGGGGGGAGACCCAGTACTTC.

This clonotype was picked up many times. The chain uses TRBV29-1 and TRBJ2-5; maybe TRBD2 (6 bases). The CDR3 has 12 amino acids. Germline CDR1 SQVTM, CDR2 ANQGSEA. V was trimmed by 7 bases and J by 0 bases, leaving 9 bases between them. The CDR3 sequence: CSAGGYQETQYF. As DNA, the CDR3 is TGCAGCGCCGGAGGGTACCAAGAGACCCAGTACTTC.

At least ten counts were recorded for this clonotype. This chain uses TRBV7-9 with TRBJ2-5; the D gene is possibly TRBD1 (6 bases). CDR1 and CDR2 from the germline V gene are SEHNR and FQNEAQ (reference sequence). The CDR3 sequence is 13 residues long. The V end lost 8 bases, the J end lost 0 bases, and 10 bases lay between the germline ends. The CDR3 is CASRKGDQETQYF. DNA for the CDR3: TGTGCCAGCCGAAAGGGGGACCAAGAGACCCAGTACTTC.

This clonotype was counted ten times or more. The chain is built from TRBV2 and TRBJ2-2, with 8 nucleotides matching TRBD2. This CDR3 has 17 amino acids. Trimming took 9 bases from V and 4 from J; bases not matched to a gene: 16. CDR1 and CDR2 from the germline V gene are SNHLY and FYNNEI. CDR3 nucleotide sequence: TGTGCCAGTTCACTGAGCGGGAGTTACTCGGGCACCGGGGAGCTGTTTTTT. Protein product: CASSLSGSYSGTGELFF. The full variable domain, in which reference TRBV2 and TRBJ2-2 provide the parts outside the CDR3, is EPEVTQTPSHQVTQMGQEVILRCVPISNHLYFYWYRQILGQKVEFLVSFYNNEISEKSEIFDDQFSVERPDGSNFTLKIRSTKLEDSAMYFCASSLSGSYSGTGELFFGEGSRLTVL.

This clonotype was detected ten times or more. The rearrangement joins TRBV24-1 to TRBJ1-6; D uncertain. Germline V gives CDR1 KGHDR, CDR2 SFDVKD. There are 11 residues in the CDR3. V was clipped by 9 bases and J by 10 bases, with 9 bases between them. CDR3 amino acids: CATPKESPLHF. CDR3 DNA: TGTGCCACCCCTAAGGAGTCACCCCTCCACTTT.

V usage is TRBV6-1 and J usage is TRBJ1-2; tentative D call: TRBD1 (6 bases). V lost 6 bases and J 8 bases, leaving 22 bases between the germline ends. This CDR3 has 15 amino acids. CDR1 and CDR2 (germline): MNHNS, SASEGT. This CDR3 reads CASRTNRAPTRGYTF. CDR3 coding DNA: TGTGCCAGCAGGACCAACAGGGCTCCCACCAGGGGCTACACCTTC.

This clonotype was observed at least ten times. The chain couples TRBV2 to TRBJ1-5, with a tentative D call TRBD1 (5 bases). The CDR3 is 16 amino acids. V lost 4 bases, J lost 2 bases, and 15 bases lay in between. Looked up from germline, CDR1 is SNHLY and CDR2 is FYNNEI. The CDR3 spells CASSAAGIDGNQPQHF. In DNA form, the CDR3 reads TGTGCCAGCAGTGCAGCAGGGATCGACGGCAATCAGCCCCAGCATTTT.

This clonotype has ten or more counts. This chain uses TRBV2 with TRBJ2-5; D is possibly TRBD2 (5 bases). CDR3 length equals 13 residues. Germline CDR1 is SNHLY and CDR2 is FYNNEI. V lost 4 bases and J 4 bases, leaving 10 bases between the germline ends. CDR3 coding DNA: TGTGCCAGCAGTGGTTCCGGGGTAGAGACCCAGTACTTC. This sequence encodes CASSGSGVETQYF.

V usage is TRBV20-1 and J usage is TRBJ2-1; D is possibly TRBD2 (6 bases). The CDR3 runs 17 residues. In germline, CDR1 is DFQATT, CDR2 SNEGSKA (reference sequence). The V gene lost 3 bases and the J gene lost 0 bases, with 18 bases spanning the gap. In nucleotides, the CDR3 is TGCAGTGCTAGCCCGATCCTTAGCGGACCCTCCTACAATGAGCAGTTCTTC. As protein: CSASPILSGPSYNEQFF.